The rows below give T cell receptor beta chains drawn from one sample of a study of Ad26.COV2.S vaccination and SARS-CoV-2 variants. Sequencing used immunoSEQ multiplex PCR; TCRdb keeps in-frame clones, though not all of them. Altogether some 340,000 clones are present, 86% being singletons, with the ten largest covering 1.5% to 2.5%. The source was peripheral blood, collected in a trial of Ad26.COV2.S vaccine versus placebo. The receptors shown here come from a person aged 18-60 years who received the Ad26.COV2.S COVID-19 vaccine or a placebo. Both conserved end residues are part of each CDR3. The D gene is left open where the match is weak. Clone sizes are given selectively: once, few, many, or a class where the clone is expanded.

d_gene: TRBD2; abundance: -; j_gene: TRBJ2-7; v_gene: TRBV4-1; CDR3nt: TGCGCCAGCAGCCAAGTGGGGACTAGTTTCATCTACGAGCAGTACTTC; CDR3aa: CASSQVGTSFIYEQYF
d_gene: TRBD1; abundance: -; j_gene: TRBJ1-1; v_gene: TRBV18; CDR3nt: TGTGCCAGCTCCCGACAGGGGGCTGAAACTGAAGCTTTCTTT; CDR3aa: CASSRQGAETEAFF
d_gene: TRBD1; abundance: -; j_gene: TRBJ1-2; v_gene: TRBV5-1; CDR3nt: TGCGCCAGCAGCCCGGGAGGGACAGGGGGATCCTATGGCTACACCTTC; CDR3aa: CASSPGGTGGSYGYTF
d_gene: TRBD1; abundance: once; j_gene: TRBJ1-4; v_gene: TRBV5-4; CDR3nt: TGTGCCAGCAGCTCCAAGGACAGGGGCGGGAGGAATGAAAAACTGTTTTTT; CDR3aa: CASSSKDRGGRNEKLFF
d_gene: -; abundance: few; j_gene: TRBJ1-2; v_gene: TRBV18; CDR3nt: TGTGCCAGCTCACCACTCCCCGGTTTGGTATTCGGTGGCTACACCTTC; CDR3aa: CASSPLPGLVFGGYTF
d_gene: -; abundance: -; j_gene: TRBJ1-2; v_gene: TRBV2; CDR3nt: TGTGCCAGCAGTGCGTCCTCCACGGGGGGGGCAGGGTTCGGCTATGGCTACACCTTC; CDR3aa: CASSASSTGGAGFGYGYTF
d_gene: -; abundance: -; j_gene: TRBJ1-1; v_gene: TRBV30; CDR3nt: TGTGCCTGGAGTCCTATAATGCCGGGACAGAACACTGAAGCTTTCTTT; CDR3aa: CAWSPIMPGQNTEAFF
d_gene: -; abundance: -; j_gene: TRBJ1-2; v_gene: TRBV5-6; CDR3nt: TGTGCCAGCAGCTTAAATCCAAATGGCTACACCTTC; CDR3aa: CASSLNPNGYTF
d_gene: -; abundance: -; j_gene: TRBJ2-1; v_gene: TRBV27; CDR3nt: TGTGCCAGCAGGGGGGCTGGGGAGTTCTTC; CDR3aa: CASRGAGEFF
d_gene: TRBD1; abundance: once; j_gene: TRBJ2-2; v_gene: TRBV25-1; CDR3nt: TGTGCCAGCAGTGACCCCCGGACAGGCCCCGGGGAGCTGTTTTTT; CDR3aa: CASSDPRTGPGELFF
d_gene: TRBD2; abundance: few; j_gene: TRBJ2-2; v_gene: TRBV5-4; CDR3nt: TGTGCCAGCAGCTTGGGTGGACTAGGAGCGAACACCGGGGAGCTGTTTTTT; CDR3aa: CASSLGGLGANTGELFF
d_gene: -; abundance: -; j_gene: TRBJ2-5; v_gene: TRBV28; CDR3nt: TGTGCCAGCAGTCGAGACAGGAGATTTCCCGAGACCCAGTACTTC; CDR3aa: CASSRDRRFPETQYF
d_gene: -; abundance: -; j_gene: TRBJ2-2; v_gene: TRBV12-5; CDR3nt: TGTGCTAGTGGTTTTCTTGTCGGGGAGCTGTTTTTT; CDR3aa: CASGFLVGELFF
d_gene: -; abundance: -; j_gene: TRBJ2-5; v_gene: TRBV19; CDR3nt: TGTGCCAGTAGAAGAGGGGGGAGATTTCAAGAGACCCAGTACTTC; CDR3aa: CASRRGGRFQETQYF
d_gene: TRBD1; abundance: -; j_gene: TRBJ1-4; v_gene: TRBV4-1; CDR3nt: TGCGCCAGCAGCCTTTTCACATTAGGGACAGGGGATGAAAAACTGTTTTTT; CDR3aa: CASSLFTLGTGDEKLFF
d_gene: -; abundance: -; j_gene: TRBJ2-3; v_gene: TRBV9; CDR3nt: TGTGCCAGCAGCAGGGGCCCCGGCACAGATACGCAGTATTTT; CDR3aa: CASSRGPGTDTQYF
d_gene: -; abundance: once; j_gene: TRBJ1-5; v_gene: TRBV4-3; CDR3nt: TGCGCCAGCAGCCTCGTATACAGGGCCGATCAGCCCCAGCATTTT; CDR3aa: CASSLVYRADQPQHF
d_gene: TRBD1; abundance: -; j_gene: TRBJ1-1; v_gene: TRBV4-3; CDR3nt: TGCGCCAGCAGCCACATACAGGGGTTGAACACTGAAGCTTTCTTT; CDR3aa: CASSHIQGLNTEAFF
d_gene: -; abundance: -; j_gene: TRBJ2-1; v_gene: TRBV5-1; CDR3nt: TGCGCCAGCAGCGGATTCGCGGCCTCCTACAATGAGCAGTTCTTC; CDR3aa: CASSGFAASYNEQFF
d_gene: TRBD1; abundance: -; j_gene: TRBJ1-3; v_gene: TRBV19; CDR3nt: TGTGCCAGTACCCGAGGACAGGACAATGGAAACACCATATATTTT; CDR3aa: CASTRGQDNGNTIYF
d_gene: -; abundance: -; j_gene: TRBJ2-7; v_gene: TRBV11-2; CDR3nt: TGTGCCAGCAGCTTAGGGCGGGGGCTTAACTACGAGCAGTACTTC; CDR3aa: CASSLGRGLNYEQYF
d_gene: -; abundance: -; j_gene: TRBJ1-3; v_gene: TRBV12-3/TRBV12-4; CDR3nt: TGTGCCAGCAGGGGGACCGACCGAAACACCATATATTTT; CDR3aa: CASRGTDRNTIYF
d_gene: TRBD1; abundance: -; j_gene: TRBJ2-7; v_gene: TRBV7-9; CDR3nt: TGTGCCAGCAGCTCACCGGGACAGAGACCCTACGAGCAGTACTTC; CDR3aa: CASSSPGQRPYEQYF
d_gene: -; abundance: once; j_gene: TRBJ2-5; v_gene: TRBV24-1; CDR3nt: TGTGCCACCAGTGATTTCGGAGAGACCCAGTACTTC; CDR3aa: CATSDFGETQYF
d_gene: -; abundance: -; j_gene: TRBJ2-1; v_gene: TRBV7-2; CDR3nt: TGTGCCAGCAGCTTAGCATGGTCCGACCATGAGCAGTTCTTC; CDR3aa: CASSLAWSDHEQFF
d_gene: TRBD1; abundance: -; j_gene: TRBJ1-1; v_gene: TRBV7-9; CDR3nt: TGTGCCAGAACACAGGGGGCCTACACTGAAGCTTTCTTT; CDR3aa: CARTQGAYTEAFF
d_gene: -; abundance: -; j_gene: TRBJ2-1; v_gene: TRBV9; CDR3nt: TGTGCCAGCAGCGTAGCTACTGGATGGGGGCAGTTCTTC; CDR3aa: CASSVATGWGQFF
d_gene: TRBD1; abundance: -; j_gene: TRBJ1-3; v_gene: TRBV3-1/TRBV3-2; CDR3nt: TGTGCCAGCAGCCAGAGGACAGGCGCCTCTGGAAACACCATATATTTT; CDR3aa: CASSQRTGASGNTIYF
d_gene: -; abundance: -; j_gene: TRBJ1-2; v_gene: TRBV4-3; CDR3nt: TGCGCCAGCAGCGGGTCTGAGGGAAACCTATATGGCTACACCTTC; CDR3aa: CASSGSEGNLYGYTF
d_gene: -; abundance: once; j_gene: TRBJ2-5; v_gene: TRBV18; CDR3nt: TGTGCCAGCTCACCAGAATACGGGACCCAGTACTTC; CDR3aa: CASSPEYGTQYF
d_gene: -; abundance: -; j_gene: TRBJ2-5; v_gene: TRBV7-2; CDR3nt: TGTGCCAGCAGCTCCGCAGGCGGCGGGGAGACCCAGTACTTC; CDR3aa: CASSSAGGGETQYF
d_gene: -; abundance: -; j_gene: TRBJ1-1; v_gene: TRBV7-8; CDR3nt: TGTGCCAGCAGCTTATTGTTGGGGGAAGCTTTCTTT; CDR3aa: CASSLLLGEAFF
d_gene: TRBD1; abundance: -; j_gene: TRBJ2-7; v_gene: TRBV7-9; CDR3nt: TGTGCCAGCAGCCTAGACAGGGCTAGCTACGAGCAGTACTTC; CDR3aa: CASSLDRASYEQYF
d_gene: -; abundance: -; j_gene: TRBJ1-3; v_gene: TRBV3-1/TRBV3-2; CDR3nt: TGTGCCAGCAGCCAGGTTGGAAACACCATATATTTT; CDR3aa: CASSQVGNTIYF
d_gene: -; abundance: -; j_gene: TRBJ1-5; v_gene: TRBV6-5; CDR3nt: TGTGCCAGCAGACCGGACAGCTCCAATCAGCCCCAGCATTTT; CDR3aa: CASRPDSSNQPQHF
d_gene: -; abundance: -; j_gene: TRBJ1-1; v_gene: TRBV7-9; CDR3nt: TGTGCCAGCAGCTTGGTGGGGGGCGGAATCACTGAAGCTTTCTTT; CDR3aa: CASSLVGGGITEAFF
d_gene: TRBD1; abundance: -; j_gene: TRBJ1-2; v_gene: TRBV6-2/TRBV6-3; CDR3nt: TGTGCCAGCAGTTACTCTCGACAGGGGAACTATGGCTACACCTTC; CDR3aa: CASSYSRQGNYGYTF
d_gene: TRBD1; abundance: -; j_gene: TRBJ2-7; v_gene: TRBV18; CDR3nt: TGTGCCAGCTCAGTCGGACAGGGGGCAACCTACGAGCAGTACTTC; CDR3aa: CASSVGQGATYEQYF
d_gene: TRBD1; abundance: once; j_gene: TRBJ2-3; v_gene: TRBV27; CDR3nt: TGTGCCAGCAGTTTATCGGGACAGAGCTTGCCTGGAGATACGCAGTATTTT; CDR3aa: CASSLSGQSLPGDTQYF
d_gene: -; abundance: -; j_gene: TRBJ2-2; v_gene: TRBV5-1; CDR3nt: TGCGCCAGCAGTTCCCCCCGACGGGGGGAGCTGTTTTTT; CDR3aa: CASSSPRRGELFF
d_gene: -; abundance: -; j_gene: TRBJ2-7; v_gene: TRBV5-1; CDR3nt: TGCGCCAGCAGCCCGGGGGTGGGGACAGAAACCTACGAGCAGTACTTC; CDR3aa: CASSPGVGTETYEQYF
d_gene: TRBD2; abundance: -; j_gene: TRBJ2-2; v_gene: TRBV28; CDR3nt: TGTGCCAGCAGTTTTGGTTTTTTTTTGGGGAGGGACACCGGGGAGCTGTTTTTT; CDR3aa: CASSFGFFLGRDTGELFF
d_gene: -; abundance: -; j_gene: TRBJ1-1; v_gene: TRBV3-1/TRBV3-2; CDR3nt: TGTGCCAGCAGCCAAGGAGGGGCCGGGGAAGCTTTCTTT; CDR3aa: CASSQGGAGEAFF
d_gene: TRBD2; abundance: -; j_gene: TRBJ2-2; v_gene: TRBV30; CDR3nt: TGTGCCTGCCGAGGGGAGGGCCACCACACCGGGGAGCTGTTTTTT; CDR3aa: CACRGEGHHTGELFF
d_gene: -; abundance: -; j_gene: TRBJ2-6; v_gene: TRBV7-2; CDR3nt: TGTGCCAGCAGCCCCACGGGGGGCTCTGAGGCCAACGTCCTGACTTTC; CDR3aa: CASSPTGGSEANVLTF
d_gene: -; abundance: -; j_gene: TRBJ1-2; v_gene: TRBV28; CDR3nt: TGTGCCAGCAGTCCCGGGACACTAACCCTCCGGGACTATGGCTACACCTTC; CDR3aa: CASSPGTLTLRDYGYTF
d_gene: -; abundance: -; j_gene: TRBJ2-7; v_gene: TRBV6-6; CDR3nt: TGTGCCAGCAGTTACGCGAACGAGCAGTACTTC; CDR3aa: CASSYANEQYF
d_gene: -; abundance: -; j_gene: TRBJ2-3; v_gene: TRBV30; CDR3nt: TGTGCCTGGAGTAAGGCTAGCTCAGATACGCAGTATTTT; CDR3aa: CAWSKASSDTQYF
d_gene: -; abundance: -; j_gene: TRBJ1-5; v_gene: TRBV6-4; CDR3nt: TGTGCCAGCAGTGACCCACCTCGACAGTTCAATCAGCCCCAGCATTTT; CDR3aa: CASSDPPRQFNQPQHF
d_gene: TRBD1; abundance: -; j_gene: TRBJ2-2; v_gene: TRBV18; CDR3nt: TGTGCCAGCTTACCGACAGGGTTCACTTCCACCGGGGAGCTGTTTTTT; CDR3aa: CASLPTGFTSTGELFF
d_gene: -; abundance: many; j_gene: TRBJ2-7; v_gene: TRBV10-2; CDR3nt: TGCGCCAGCAGTGAGTCGGTAACAGGGGGGGCTTACGAGCAGTACTTC; CDR3aa: CASSESVTGGAYEQYF
d_gene: -; abundance: -; j_gene: TRBJ2-7; v_gene: TRBV5-6; CDR3nt: TGTGCCAGCAGCTTCACGGGGGCTCGGAACGAGCAGTACTTC; CDR3aa: CASSFTGARNEQYF
d_gene: -; abundance: -; j_gene: TRBJ2-2; v_gene: TRBV11-2; CDR3nt: TGTGCCAGCAGCTTAAATTTGTGGGGGAGAACCGGGGAGCTGTTTTTT; CDR3aa: CASSLNLWGRTGELFF
d_gene: -; abundance: few; j_gene: TRBJ2-2; v_gene: TRBV11-3; CDR3nt: TGTGCCAGCAGCCTCGCCTCCCTACAGGGAGCCGGGGAGCTGTTTTTT; CDR3aa: CASSLASLQGAGELFF
d_gene: -; abundance: -; j_gene: TRBJ1-2; v_gene: TRBV11-2; CDR3nt: TGTGCCAGCAGCTTAGGAATCAGCTACACCTTC; CDR3aa: CASSLGISYTF
d_gene: -; abundance: once; j_gene: TRBJ2-7; v_gene: TRBV29-1; CDR3nt: TGCAGCGTTGACCAGGGTGGGAACTACGAGCAGTACTTC; CDR3aa: CSVDQGGNYEQYF
d_gene: TRBD1; abundance: -; j_gene: TRBJ2-7; v_gene: TRBV5-4; CDR3nt: TGTGCCAGCAGCTTGGGCAGGGGGTGGGGGAGTGACTACGAGCAGTACTTC; CDR3aa: CASSLGRGWGSDYEQYF
d_gene: -; abundance: many; j_gene: TRBJ1-1; v_gene: TRBV12-3/TRBV12-4; CDR3nt: TGTGCCAGCAGTCCTACAGGGCCGACTGAAGCTTTCTTT; CDR3aa: CASSPTGPTEAFF
d_gene: -; abundance: -; j_gene: TRBJ1-4; v_gene: TRBV11-3; CDR3nt: TGTGCCAGCAGCTTAGTGTGGTGCCAGGCCGATCACGAAAAACTGTTTTTT; CDR3aa: CASSLVWCQADHEKLFF